A selection of T cell receptor beta chains follows, all from one sample in a study of blood T cell repertoires in COVID-19. Generated by immunoSEQ multiplex PCR, the TCRdb table keeps only in-frame clones and is missing some. The table lists around 250,000 clones, approximately 82% of them singletons. Sequencing was performed on peripheral blood. The receptor set was obtained from an elderly man with acute or convalescent COVID-19. CDR3s include the opening cysteine and the closing phenylalanine or tryptophan. The D gene is left open where the match is weak. The size field is filled for only some rows; it gives once, few, many or a size class.

J gene: TRBJ2-7
V gene: TRBV27
CDR3 length: 15
D gene: .
clone size: .
CDR3 DNA: TGTGCCAGCAGTTCGACGGGGGAATACTCCTACGAGCAGTACTTC
CDR3 protein: CASSSTGEYSYEQYF

J gene: TRBJ1-2
V gene: TRBV10-3
CDR3 length: 13
D gene: TRBD1
clone size: .
CDR3 DNA: TGTGCCATCAGTGAAGGACAGGGTTATGGCTACACCTTC
CDR3 protein: CAISEGQGYGYTF

J gene: TRBJ2-5
V gene: TRBV5-1
CDR3 length: 14
D gene: TRBD1
clone size: .
CDR3 DNA: TGCGCCAGCAGCGTGACAGGGCCTAAAGAGACCCAGTACTTC
CDR3 protein: CASSVTGPKETQYF

J gene: TRBJ2-5
V gene: TRBV6-5
CDR3 length: 14
D gene: .
clone size: .
CDR3 DNA: TGTGCCAGCAGTCCCGGCGGGGCTCCAGAGACCCAGTACTTC
CDR3 protein: CASSPGGAPETQYF

J gene: TRBJ2-2
V gene: TRBV2
CDR3 length: 16
D gene: TRBD1
clone size: .
CDR3 DNA: TGTGCCAGTATCTGGGACAGGGCGGGGACCACCGGGGAGCTGTTTTTT
CDR3 protein: CASIWDRAGTTGELFF

J gene: TRBJ2-7
V gene: TRBV6-5
CDR3 length: 13
D gene: .
clone size: .
CDR3 DNA: TGTGCCAGCAACGGAGGGGTCTCCTACGAGCAGTACTTC
CDR3 protein: CASNGGVSYEQYF

J gene: TRBJ1-4
V gene: TRBV27
CDR3 length: 14
D gene: .
clone size: .
CDR3 DNA: TGTGCCAGCGGCCCCTGGGGGGCTAATGAAAAACTGTTTTTT
CDR3 protein: CASGPWGANEKLFF

J gene: TRBJ1-1
V gene: TRBV5-1
CDR3 length: 13
D gene: .
clone size: .
CDR3 DNA: TGCGCCAGCAGCTTGGACAGCTACACTGAAGCTTTCTTT
CDR3 protein: CASSLDSYTEAFF

J gene: TRBJ2-1
V gene: TRBV2
CDR3 length: 14
D gene: .
clone size: .
CDR3 DNA: TGTGCCAGCAGTAGGCTAGTTGCTTACAATGAGCAGTTCTTC
CDR3 protein: CASSRLVAYNEQFF

J gene: TRBJ1-2
V gene: TRBV5-8
CDR3 length: 15
D gene: .
clone size: .
CDR3 DNA: TGTGCCAGCAGCTCCCGGTCTAACAGTTTTTATGGCTACACCTTC
CDR3 protein: CASSSRSNSFYGYTF

J gene: TRBJ2-7
V gene: TRBV4-1
CDR3 length: 14
D gene: .
clone size: .
CDR3 DNA: TGCGCCAGCAGCCAAGGTTCGACAGCCTACGAGCAGTACTTC
CDR3 protein: CASSQGSTAYEQYF

J gene: TRBJ2-7
V gene: TRBV3-1/TRBV3-2
CDR3 length: 15
D gene: .
clone size: many
CDR3 DNA: TGTGCCAGCAGCCAAGGGAGCGGGCGCTCCTACGAGCAGTACTTC
CDR3 protein: CASSQGSGRSYEQYF

J gene: TRBJ2-1
V gene: TRBV3-1/TRBV3-2
CDR3 length: 16
D gene: TRBD2
clone size: .
CDR3 DNA: TGTGCCAGCAGCCTTGGCGGACTAGCGGGTATCAATGAGCAGTTCTTC
CDR3 protein: CASSLGGLAGINEQFF

J gene: TRBJ2-7
V gene: TRBV19
CDR3 length: 16
D gene: TRBD2
clone size: .
CDR3 DNA: TGTGCCAGTAGTACCGGGACTAGCGGGGGCTTCTACGAGCAGTACTTC
CDR3 protein: CASSTGTSGGFYEQYF

J gene: TRBJ1-6
V gene: TRBV21-1
CDR3 length: 14
D gene: .
clone size: .
CDR3 DNA: TGTGCCAGCAGCAAAGGCAGGGGGCCTTCACCCCTCCACTTT
CDR3 protein: CASSKGRGPSPLHF

J gene: TRBJ1-4
V gene: TRBV5-1
CDR3 length: 14
D gene: TRBD1
clone size: .
CDR3 DNA: TGCGCCAGCAGCCCGGGACAGGGGCGTGAAAAACTGTTTTTT
CDR3 protein: CASSPGQGREKLFF

J gene: TRBJ2-7
V gene: TRBV11-3
CDR3 length: 13
D gene: .
clone size: .
CDR3 DNA: TGTGCCAGCAGCTTAGGCGGGACCTACGAGCAGTACTTC
CDR3 protein: CASSLGGTYEQYF

J gene: TRBJ2-1
V gene: TRBV18
CDR3 length: 14
D gene: .
clone size: .
CDR3 DNA: TGTGCCAGCTCACCGACCGACACGTACAATGAGCAGTTCTTC
CDR3 protein: CASSPTDTYNEQFF

J gene: TRBJ2-1
V gene: TRBV5-6
CDR3 length: 12
D gene: .
clone size: .
CDR3 DNA: TGTGCCAGCAGCTTGGGGCGGGGTGAGCAGTTCTTC
CDR3 protein: CASSLGRGEQFF

J gene: TRBJ2-7
V gene: TRBV19
CDR3 length: 13
D gene: TRBD1
clone size: .
CDR3 DNA: TGTGCCAGTAGTCCGACAGGGCCATACGAGCAGTACTTC
CDR3 protein: CASSPTGPYEQYF